This TCR beta chain was obtained from a study of control samples from healthy donors and cancer patients. The protocol was immunoSEQ multiplex PCR, while the TCRdb copy is restricted to in-frame clones and leaves out a portion. The table shows 55,000 to 65,000 clones, with more than 75% occurring only once. This CDR3 has 13 amino acids. Per the germline V gene, CDR1 is KGHDR and CDR2 is SFDVKD. With V trimmed by 7 bases and J by 5 bases, 4 bases remained unmatched. This rearrangement joins TRBV24-1 to TRBJ2-3; 8 bases are shared with TRBD1. The source material was PBMCs. The TCR originated in a woman between 55 and 75 years old with lung cancer. In nucleotides, the CDR3 is TGTGCCACCAGCAGGGGGCTGGGAGATACGCAGTATTTT. As protein: CATSRGLGDTQYF.